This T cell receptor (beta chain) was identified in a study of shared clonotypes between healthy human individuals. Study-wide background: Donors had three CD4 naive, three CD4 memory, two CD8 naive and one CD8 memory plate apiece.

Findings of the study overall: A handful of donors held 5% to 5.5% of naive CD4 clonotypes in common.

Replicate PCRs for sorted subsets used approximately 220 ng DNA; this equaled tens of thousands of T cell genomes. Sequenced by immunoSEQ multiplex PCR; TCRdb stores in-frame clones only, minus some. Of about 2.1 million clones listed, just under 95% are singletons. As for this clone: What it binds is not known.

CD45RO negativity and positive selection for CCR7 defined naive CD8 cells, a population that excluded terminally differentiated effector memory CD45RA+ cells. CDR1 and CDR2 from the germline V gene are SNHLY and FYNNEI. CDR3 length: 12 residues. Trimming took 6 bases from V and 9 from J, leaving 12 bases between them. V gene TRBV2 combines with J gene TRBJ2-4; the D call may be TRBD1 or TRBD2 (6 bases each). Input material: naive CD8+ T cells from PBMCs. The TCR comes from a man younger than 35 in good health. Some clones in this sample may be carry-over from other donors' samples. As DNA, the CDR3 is TGTGCCAGCAGGGGGGCGACTAGCATTCAGTACTTC. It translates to CASRGATSIQYF.